This T cell receptor (beta chain) was identified in a study of T cell responses to AZD1222 COVID-19 vaccine. Regarding the study as a whole: Just a handful of AZD1222 recipients tested seropositive at baseline. Close to half of all spike-specific TCRs reportedly target regions of the variants that are unmutated. It should be noted that donors were predominantly white British and more often female, and clonal diversity was possibly underestimated.

This clone came up once. Its antigen remains unknown. Measured with immunoSEQ multiplex PCR; TCRdb has only the in-frame clones, and not every one. Among roughly 120,000 clones listed, approximately 85% were seen once. V lost 3 bases to trimming and J lost 1 base; unmatched junction nucleotides: 7. The germline CDR1 and CDR2 sequences are GTSNPN and SVGIG (reference sequence). The CDR3 spans 16 residues. The TCR originated in an adult in good health. This material consisted of peripheral blood, taken on day 0 of AZD1222 vaccination. The J gene is TRBJ2-1, the V gene TRBV30; 9 nucleotides agree with TRBD1. CDR3 loop: CAWRRGTGISYNEQFF. The CDR3 nucleotides are TGTGCCTGGAGGAGAGGGACAGGGATTTCCTACAATGAGCAGTTCTTC.